The 5 T cell receptor beta chains below come from one sample, sequenced in a study of cytomegalovirus exposure and HLA in healthy donors. In the PCR, 60 Vbeta and 13 Jbeta primers were used. Sequenced by immunoSEQ multiplex PCR; TCRdb stores in-frame clones only, minus some. The repertoire holds approximately 110,000 clones, with about 78% as singletons. Specimen: PBMCs. Receptors originate from a woman between 25 and 40 years old in good health and CMV-seropositive.

V is TRBV9 and J is TRBJ2-1; weak D call: TRBD1 (6 bases). V was cut by 4 bases and J by 5 bases, with 13 bases left in between. The germline V gene encodes CDR1 SGDLS and CDR2 YYNGEE. The CDR3 has 14 residues. The CDR3 is CASSTRTDDNEQFF. CDR3 in DNA: TGTGCCAGCAGCACCCGGACAGACGACAATGAGCAGTTCTTC.

The rearrangement uses TRBV27 and TRBJ2-3; weak D call: TRBD2 (5 bases). The CDR3 consists of 19 residues. V dropped 5 bases and J dropped 0 bases, with 24 bases sitting between them. Per germline, CDR1 MNHEY and CDR2 SMNVEV (reference sequence). This chain's CDR3 is CASSPGIADLTPSTDTQYF. Here the CDR3 DNA reads TGTGCCAGCAGTCCCGGGATAGCAGATTTAACGCCTAGCACAGATACGCAGTATTTT.

V and J are TRBV9 and TRBJ2-1, with 7 bases matching TRBD1. With V trimmed by 4 bases and J by 5 bases, 9 bases remained unmatched. This CDR3 comprises 15 residues. Germline CDR1 and CDR2: SGDLS and YYNGEE. The CDR3 sequence: CASSTHSTGDNEQFF. CDR3 sequence (DNA): TGTGCCAGCAGCACCCACAGCACAGGGGACAATGAGCAGTTCTTC.

The chain couples TRBV10-3 to TRBJ2-2; 8 nucleotides line up with TRBD2. This CDR3 region has 14 residues. J gave up 3 bases and V 7 bases, and 4 bases lay outside the gene matches. CDR1 and CDR2 from the germline V gene are ENHRY and SYGVKD. The CDR3 nucleotides are TGTGCCATCAAGCGGGAGATTGACACCGGGGAGCTGTTTTTT. Translation: CAIKREIDTGELFF.

The CDR3 region is CASSPQGLDRDTQYF. The CDR3 coding sequence is TGTGCCAGCAGCCCTCAGGGTCTAGACCGAGATACGCAGTATTTT. The V gene is TRBV7-8, the J gene TRBJ2-3; D may be TRBD1 (5 bases). The CDR3 contains 15 residues. V lost 5 bases to trimming and J lost 5 bases, with 17 bases between them. CDR1 is SGHVS, CDR2 FQNEAQ, per germline.